This T cell receptor beta chain was sequenced for a study of cytomegalovirus exposure and HLA in healthy donors. Study-wide results and limits: Highly shared variants forming one cluster were likely a sequencing artifact. Later work showed greater clonal expansion in HLA-associated TCR beta chains than in equally common others. The majority of TCR sequences were rare, yet some public TCRs appeared in many donors.

The V gene lost 5 bases and the J gene lost 3 bases, with 9 bases spanning the gap. CDR1 SQVTM and CDR2 ANQGSEA come from the germline V gene. CDR3 size: 12 residues. Of note for this clone: The target antigen is unknown.

A multiplex PCR was run with 60 Vbeta primers and 13 Jbeta primers. Clones were sequenced by immunoSEQ multiplex PCR, and TCRdb holds only the in-frame ones, with some missing. The data show more than 150,000 clones, with around 81% seen just once and 2% to 2.5% held by the top ten. Sequenced material: PBMCs. The source of this sequence is a woman aged 25 to 45 in good health and CMV-seronegative. This chain joins TRBV29-1 and TRBJ2-3; no clear D gene. The CDR3 DNA reads as TGCAGCGTTACCTCAGATACAGATACGCAGTATTTT. This sequence encodes CSVTSDTDTQYF.